This T cell receptor beta chain was documented in a study of blood T cell repertoires in COVID-19. On the study more broadly: COVID-19 samples from acute and convalescent phases originated in the United States, Italy and Spain. The cDNA or gDNA used as material had been derived from T cells, B-cell-depleted T cells, or PBMCs.

Per the germline V gene, CDR1 is SGHTA and CDR2 is FQGNSA. V lost 1 base and J lost 7, with 16 bases in between. The CDR3 contains 15 residues. In the authors' methods: Using reference gene primer amplification, nucleated cell counts were estimated. The protocol was immunoSEQ multiplex PCR, while the TCRdb copy is restricted to in-frame clones and leaves out a portion. V and J calls and clone size are copied from that table; D and trimming were computed from the DNA. The repertoire holds about 21,000 clones, with 60% to 85% as singletons. Sequencing was performed on peripheral blood. The source of this sequence is a man of 80 years or more with acute or convalescent COVID-19. The chain is built from TRBV7-2 and TRBJ1-1, with a tentative D call TRBD1 (6 bases). The CDR3 here is CASSLGFVGQFEAFF. The CDR3 DNA reads TGTGCCAGCAGCTTAGGGTTTGTTGGACAGTTTGAAGCTTTCTTT.